This T cell receptor beta chain was sequenced in a study of cytomegalovirus exposure and HLA in healthy donors. Primers: 60 Vbeta forward and 13 Jbeta reverse. The protocol was immunoSEQ multiplex PCR, while the TCRdb copy is restricted to in-frame clones and leaves out a portion. The repertoire consists of 140,000 to 150,000 clones, with over 60% occurring once and the leading ten covering 6.5%. Comments on this clone: The same CDR3 is also encoded by other DNA sequences in this sample.

This CDR3 comprises 12 residues. Trimming removed 6 bases from V and 7 bases from J; junction bases left unmatched: 5. The germline gives CDR1 SQVTM, CDR2 ANQGSEA. The sequenced sample consisted of PBMCs. V gene TRBV29-1 combines with J gene TRBJ1-5; 8 bases are shared with TRBD1. The clonotype was recovered from a woman aged 55 to 70 in good health and CMV-seronegative. As DNA, the CDR3 is TGCAGCGTCGCGACAGGGGACCAGCCCCAGCATTTT. This codes for CSVATGDQPQHF.